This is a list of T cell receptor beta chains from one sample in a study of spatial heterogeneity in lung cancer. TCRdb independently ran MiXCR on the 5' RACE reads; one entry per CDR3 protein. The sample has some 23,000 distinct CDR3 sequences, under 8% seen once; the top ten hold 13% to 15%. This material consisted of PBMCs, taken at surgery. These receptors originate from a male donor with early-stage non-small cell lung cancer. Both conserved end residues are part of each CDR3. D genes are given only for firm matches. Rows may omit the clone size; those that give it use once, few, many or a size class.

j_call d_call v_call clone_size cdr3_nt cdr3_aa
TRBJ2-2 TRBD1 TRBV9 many TGTGCCAGCAGCGGCGGACAGGGGGCGCTTACCGGGGAGCTGTTTTTT CASSGGQGALTGELFF
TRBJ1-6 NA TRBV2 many TGTGCCAGCAGAGTGCAAGGATCAAATTCACCCCTCCACTTT CASRVQGSNSPLHF
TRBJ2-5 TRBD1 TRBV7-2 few TGTGCCAGCAGCTTCCGGACAGGATATTTCCAAGAGACCCAGTACTTC CASSFRTGYFQETQYF
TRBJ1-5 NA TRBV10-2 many TGCGCCAGCAGTGAGAGAGGCGGATATAGCAATCAGCCCCAGCATTTT CASSERGGYSNQPQHF
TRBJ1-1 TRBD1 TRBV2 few TGTGCCAGCAGTCAGGACAGGGTTGGGACTGAAGCTTTCTTT CASSQDRVGTEAFF
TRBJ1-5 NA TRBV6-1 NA TGTGCCAGCAGTGAAGTCGGGGGGCCGGGTCAGCCCCAGCATTTT CASSEVGGPGQPQHF
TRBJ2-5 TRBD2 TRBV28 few TGTGCCATAAAGCAAGTAGCGGGGGGCCGAGGGGACCAACAAGAGACCCAGTACTTC CAIKQVAGGRGDQQETQYF
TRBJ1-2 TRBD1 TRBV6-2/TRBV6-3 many TGTGCCAGCAGACAGGGGGTCGGCTTCTATGGCTACACCTTC CASRQGVGFYGYTF
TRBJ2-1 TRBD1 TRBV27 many TGTGCCAGCAGTTTAAGGGACAGAGAGTTCTTC CASSLRDREFF
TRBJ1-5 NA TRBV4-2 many TGTGCCAGCAGCCAAGAAGTTTCAGGGGCCCAGCCCCAGCATTTT CASSQEVSGAQPQHF
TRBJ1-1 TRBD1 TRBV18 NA TGTGCCAGCTTGACAGGGAGAGAGAACACTGAAGCTTTCTTT CASLTGRENTEAFF
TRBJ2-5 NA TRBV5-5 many TGTGCCAGCAGAGTCGGGGTTCAAGAGACCCAGTACTTC CASRVGVQETQYF
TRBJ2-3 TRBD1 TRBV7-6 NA TGTGCCAGCAGCGCGACCTCAGGGGGCGCAGATACGCAGTATTTT CASSATSGGADTQYF
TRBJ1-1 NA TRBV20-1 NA TGCAGTGCAAACAGGCTACTGAACACTGAAGCTTTCTTT CSANRLLNTEAFF
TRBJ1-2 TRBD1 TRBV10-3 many TGTGCCATCAGTTGGGACAGGGGATGGTACACCTTC CAISWDRGWYTF
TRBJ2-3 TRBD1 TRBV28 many TGTGCCAGCAACTCTCAGGACAGGGGAACAGATACGCAGTATTTT CASNSQDRGTDTQYF
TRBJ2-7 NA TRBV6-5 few TGTGCCAGCAGTCACCGGGACTTGTCCTACGAGCAGTACTTC CASSHRDLSYEQYF
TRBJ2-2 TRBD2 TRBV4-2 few TGTGCCAGCAGCCCAGTTGCGAGCGGGAGTGGGACCGGGGAGCTGTTTTTT CASSPVASGSGTGELFF
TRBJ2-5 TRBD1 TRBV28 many TGTGCCAGCCGTCGGGACAGGGGGAAAGAGACCCAGTACTTC CASRRDRGKETQYF
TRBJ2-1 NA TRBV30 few TGTGCCTGGAGTAGAGAGATTGAGCAGTTCTTC CAWSREIEQFF
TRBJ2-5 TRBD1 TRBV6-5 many TGTGCCAGCAGTTACGGACAGGGGAGCGAGACCCAGTACTTC CASSYGQGSETQYF
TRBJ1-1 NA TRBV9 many TGTGCCAGCAACGACGGATTTGGGAACACTGAAGCTTTCTTT CASNDGFGNTEAFF
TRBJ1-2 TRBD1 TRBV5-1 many TGCGCCAGCAGCGCGCCCGACAGGGGAGAGTATGGCTACACCTTC CASSAPDRGEYGYTF
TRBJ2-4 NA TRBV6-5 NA TGTGCCAGCAGTTCCTCTGGGACCCGCGATATTCAGTACTTC CASSSSGTRDIQYF
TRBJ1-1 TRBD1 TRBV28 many TGTGCCAGCAGTTCCCCAGGGGGGAGCACTGAAGCTTTCTTT CASSSPGGSTEAFF
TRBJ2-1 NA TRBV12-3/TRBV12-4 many TGTGCCAGCAGTTTGGGCTCTTCCCTAACCTACAATGAGCAGTTCTTC CASSLGSSLTYNEQFF
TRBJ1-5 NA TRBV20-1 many TGCAGTGCTAGGGGCGGGGATCGGCCCCAGCATTTT CSARGGDRPQHF
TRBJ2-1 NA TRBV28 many TGTGCCAGCGTAGACAGTTTCTGGGAGCAGTTCTTC CASVDSFWEQFF
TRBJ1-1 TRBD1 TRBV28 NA TGTGCCAGCAGGGCCAGGGGGATGAACACTGAAGCTTTCTTT CASRARGMNTEAFF
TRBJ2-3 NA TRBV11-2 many TGTGCCAGCAGCCCCTTCACGGTTGTCCGCACAGATACGCAGTATTTT CASSPFTVVRTDTQYF
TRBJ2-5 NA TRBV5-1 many TGCGCCAGCAGCTTGAAAGAGACCCAGTACTTC CASSLKETQYF
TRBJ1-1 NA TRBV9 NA TGTGCCAGCAGCACACCCAAGACGCATACAATGAACACTGAAGCTTTCTTT CASSTPKTHTMNTEAFF
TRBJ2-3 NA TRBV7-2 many TGTGCCAGCAGAAGCACAGATACGCAGTATTTT CASRSTDTQYF
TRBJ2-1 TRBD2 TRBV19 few TGTGCCAGTAGTAAGGACCGGGAGGGCCGGAATGAGCAGTTCTTC CASSKDREGRNEQFF